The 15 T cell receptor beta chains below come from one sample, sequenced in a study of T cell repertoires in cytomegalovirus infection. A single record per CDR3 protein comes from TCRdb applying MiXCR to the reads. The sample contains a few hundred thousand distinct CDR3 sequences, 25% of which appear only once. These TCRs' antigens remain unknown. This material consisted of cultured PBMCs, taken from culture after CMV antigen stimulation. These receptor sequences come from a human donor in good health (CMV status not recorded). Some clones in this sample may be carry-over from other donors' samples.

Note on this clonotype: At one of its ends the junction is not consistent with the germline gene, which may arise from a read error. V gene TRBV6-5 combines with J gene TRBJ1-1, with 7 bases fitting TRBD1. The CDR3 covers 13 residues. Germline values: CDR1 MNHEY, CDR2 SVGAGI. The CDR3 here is CASSGTEYTGAFF. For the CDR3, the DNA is TGTGCCAGCAGTGGGACAGAGTACACTGGAGCTTTCTTT.

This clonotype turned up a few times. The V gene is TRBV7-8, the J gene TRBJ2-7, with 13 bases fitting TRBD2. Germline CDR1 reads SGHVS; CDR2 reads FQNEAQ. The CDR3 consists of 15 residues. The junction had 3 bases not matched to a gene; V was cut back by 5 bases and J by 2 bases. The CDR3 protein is CASSAGLAGAYEQYV. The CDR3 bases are TGTGCCAGCAGCGCAGGACTAGCGGGAGCCTACGAGCAGTACGTC.

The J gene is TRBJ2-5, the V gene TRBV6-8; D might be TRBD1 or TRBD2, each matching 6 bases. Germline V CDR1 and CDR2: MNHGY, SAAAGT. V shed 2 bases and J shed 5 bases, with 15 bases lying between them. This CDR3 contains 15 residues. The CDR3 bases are TGTGCCAGCAGTTACGGGGGGCTCGTCAGCGAGACCCAGTACTTC. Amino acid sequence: CASSYGGLVSETQYF.

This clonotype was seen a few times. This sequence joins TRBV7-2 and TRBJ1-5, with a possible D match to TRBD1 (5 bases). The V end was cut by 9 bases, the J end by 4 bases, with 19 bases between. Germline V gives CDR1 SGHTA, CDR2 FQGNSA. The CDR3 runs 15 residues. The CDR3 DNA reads TGTGCCAGTCTCAGAGGGCAGGGTAGGAATCAGCCCCAGCATTTT. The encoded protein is CASLRGQGRNQPQHF.

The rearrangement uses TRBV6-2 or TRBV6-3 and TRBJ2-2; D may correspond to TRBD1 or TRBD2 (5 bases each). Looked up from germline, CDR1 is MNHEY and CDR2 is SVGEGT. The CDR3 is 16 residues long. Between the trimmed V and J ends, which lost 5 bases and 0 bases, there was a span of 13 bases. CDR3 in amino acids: CASSHGTRANTGELFF. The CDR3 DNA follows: TGTGCCAGCAGTCACGGGACCCGGGCGAACACCGGGGAGCTGTTTTTT.

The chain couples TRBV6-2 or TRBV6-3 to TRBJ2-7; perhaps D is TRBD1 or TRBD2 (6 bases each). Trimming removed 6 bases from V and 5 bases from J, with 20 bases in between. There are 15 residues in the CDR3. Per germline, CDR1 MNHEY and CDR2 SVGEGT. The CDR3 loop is CASSTTWRGFHEQYF. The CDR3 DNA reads TGTGCCAGCAGCACAACATGGAGGGGGTTCCACGAGCAGTACTTC.

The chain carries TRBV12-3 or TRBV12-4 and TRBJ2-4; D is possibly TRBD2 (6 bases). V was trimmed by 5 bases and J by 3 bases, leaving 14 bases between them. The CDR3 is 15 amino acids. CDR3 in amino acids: CASSPLKRVKNIQYF. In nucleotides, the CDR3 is TGTGCCAGCAGTCCCCTTAAGCGGGTCAAAAACATTCAGTACTTC.

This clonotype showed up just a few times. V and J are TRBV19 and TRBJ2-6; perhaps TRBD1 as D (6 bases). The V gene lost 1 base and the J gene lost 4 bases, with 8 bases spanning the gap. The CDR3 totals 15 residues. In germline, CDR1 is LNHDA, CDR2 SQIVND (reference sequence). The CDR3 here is CASSIAGVGANVLTF. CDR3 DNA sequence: TGTGCCAGTAGTATAGCAGGGGTAGGGGCCAACGTCCTGACTTTC.

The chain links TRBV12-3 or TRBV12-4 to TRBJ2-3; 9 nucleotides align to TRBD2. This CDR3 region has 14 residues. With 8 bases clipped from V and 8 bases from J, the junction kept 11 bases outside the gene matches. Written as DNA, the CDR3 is TGTGCCAGCGGTCGACTAGCGGCACAAGGTACGCAGTATTTT. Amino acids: CASGRLAAQGTQYF.

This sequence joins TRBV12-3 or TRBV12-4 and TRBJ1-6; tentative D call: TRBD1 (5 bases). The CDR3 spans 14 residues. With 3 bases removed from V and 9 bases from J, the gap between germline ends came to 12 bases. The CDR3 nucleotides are TGTGCCAGCAGTTTGGGGCCCTTATCTTCACCCCTCCACTTT. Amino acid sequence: CASSLGPLSSPLHF.

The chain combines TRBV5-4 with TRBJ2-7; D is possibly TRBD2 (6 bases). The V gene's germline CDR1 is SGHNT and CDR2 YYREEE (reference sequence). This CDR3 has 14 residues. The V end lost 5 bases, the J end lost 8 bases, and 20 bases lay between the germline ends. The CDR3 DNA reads TGTGCCAGCAGGCCGGGACTGCAGATCAGCAAGCAGTACTTC. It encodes CASRPGLQISKQYF.

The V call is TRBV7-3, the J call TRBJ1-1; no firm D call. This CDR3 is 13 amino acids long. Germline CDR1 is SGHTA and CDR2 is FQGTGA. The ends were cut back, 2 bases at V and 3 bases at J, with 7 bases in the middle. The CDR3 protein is CASSLWWDTEAFF. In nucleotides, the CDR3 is TGTGCCAGCAGCTTATGGTGGGACACTGAAGCTTTCTTT.

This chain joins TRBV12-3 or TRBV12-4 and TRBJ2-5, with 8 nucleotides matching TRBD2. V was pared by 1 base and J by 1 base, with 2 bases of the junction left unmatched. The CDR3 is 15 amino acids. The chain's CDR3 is CASSLVLAAQETQYF. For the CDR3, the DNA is TGTGCCAGCAGTTTAGTACTAGCGGCCCAAGAGACCCAGTACTTC.

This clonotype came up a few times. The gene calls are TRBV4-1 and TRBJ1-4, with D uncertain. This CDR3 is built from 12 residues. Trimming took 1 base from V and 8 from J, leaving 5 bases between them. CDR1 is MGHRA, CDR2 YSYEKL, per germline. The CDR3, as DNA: TGCGCCAGCAGCCAAGTTCAGGAAAAACTGTTTTTT. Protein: CASSQVQEKLFF.

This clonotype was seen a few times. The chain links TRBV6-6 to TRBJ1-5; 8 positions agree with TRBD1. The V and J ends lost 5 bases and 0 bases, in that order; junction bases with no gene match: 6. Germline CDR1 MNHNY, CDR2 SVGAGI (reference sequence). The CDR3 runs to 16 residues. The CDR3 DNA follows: TGTGCCAGCAGTCGAGGACAGGGAGATAGCAATCAGCCCCAGCATTTT. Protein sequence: CASSRGQGDSNQPQHF.